Detailed here is one T cell receptor (beta chain). The sort gate was single viable CD3+CD4+CD8-CD45RO+ cells for memory CD4+ T cells. Serostatus was set by detecting CMV pp150, pp28, p38, p52 IgG. The data originate from a study of memory CD4+ T cells and cytomegalovirus serostatus. CDR1 and CDR2 (germline): MNHEY, SMNVEV (reference sequence). This CDR3 has 17 residues. The germline V and J ends were trimmed by 6 bases and 0 bases, with 18 bases remaining between them. Under the authors' procedure: Out-of-frame sequences were removed, leaving about 2.2 million distinct TCRbeta sequences. The table came from immunoSEQ multiplex PCR; TCRdb's copy has only in-frame clones and leaves some out. From that table come the V and J calls and clone size; the DNA was used to work out D and trimming. The sample carries about 62,000 clones, roughly three quarters recorded once.

The V call is TRBV27, the J call TRBJ2-4; D might be TRBD1 or TRBD2, each matching 6 bases. The sequencing input was memory CD4+ T cells from blood. This clonotype was obtained from an adult in good health and CMV-seropositive. The CDR3 loop reads CASSSWGAGIAKNIQYF. The CDR3 DNA reads TGTGCCAGCAGCTCCTGGGGGGCGGGAATAGCCAAAAACATTCAGTACTTC.